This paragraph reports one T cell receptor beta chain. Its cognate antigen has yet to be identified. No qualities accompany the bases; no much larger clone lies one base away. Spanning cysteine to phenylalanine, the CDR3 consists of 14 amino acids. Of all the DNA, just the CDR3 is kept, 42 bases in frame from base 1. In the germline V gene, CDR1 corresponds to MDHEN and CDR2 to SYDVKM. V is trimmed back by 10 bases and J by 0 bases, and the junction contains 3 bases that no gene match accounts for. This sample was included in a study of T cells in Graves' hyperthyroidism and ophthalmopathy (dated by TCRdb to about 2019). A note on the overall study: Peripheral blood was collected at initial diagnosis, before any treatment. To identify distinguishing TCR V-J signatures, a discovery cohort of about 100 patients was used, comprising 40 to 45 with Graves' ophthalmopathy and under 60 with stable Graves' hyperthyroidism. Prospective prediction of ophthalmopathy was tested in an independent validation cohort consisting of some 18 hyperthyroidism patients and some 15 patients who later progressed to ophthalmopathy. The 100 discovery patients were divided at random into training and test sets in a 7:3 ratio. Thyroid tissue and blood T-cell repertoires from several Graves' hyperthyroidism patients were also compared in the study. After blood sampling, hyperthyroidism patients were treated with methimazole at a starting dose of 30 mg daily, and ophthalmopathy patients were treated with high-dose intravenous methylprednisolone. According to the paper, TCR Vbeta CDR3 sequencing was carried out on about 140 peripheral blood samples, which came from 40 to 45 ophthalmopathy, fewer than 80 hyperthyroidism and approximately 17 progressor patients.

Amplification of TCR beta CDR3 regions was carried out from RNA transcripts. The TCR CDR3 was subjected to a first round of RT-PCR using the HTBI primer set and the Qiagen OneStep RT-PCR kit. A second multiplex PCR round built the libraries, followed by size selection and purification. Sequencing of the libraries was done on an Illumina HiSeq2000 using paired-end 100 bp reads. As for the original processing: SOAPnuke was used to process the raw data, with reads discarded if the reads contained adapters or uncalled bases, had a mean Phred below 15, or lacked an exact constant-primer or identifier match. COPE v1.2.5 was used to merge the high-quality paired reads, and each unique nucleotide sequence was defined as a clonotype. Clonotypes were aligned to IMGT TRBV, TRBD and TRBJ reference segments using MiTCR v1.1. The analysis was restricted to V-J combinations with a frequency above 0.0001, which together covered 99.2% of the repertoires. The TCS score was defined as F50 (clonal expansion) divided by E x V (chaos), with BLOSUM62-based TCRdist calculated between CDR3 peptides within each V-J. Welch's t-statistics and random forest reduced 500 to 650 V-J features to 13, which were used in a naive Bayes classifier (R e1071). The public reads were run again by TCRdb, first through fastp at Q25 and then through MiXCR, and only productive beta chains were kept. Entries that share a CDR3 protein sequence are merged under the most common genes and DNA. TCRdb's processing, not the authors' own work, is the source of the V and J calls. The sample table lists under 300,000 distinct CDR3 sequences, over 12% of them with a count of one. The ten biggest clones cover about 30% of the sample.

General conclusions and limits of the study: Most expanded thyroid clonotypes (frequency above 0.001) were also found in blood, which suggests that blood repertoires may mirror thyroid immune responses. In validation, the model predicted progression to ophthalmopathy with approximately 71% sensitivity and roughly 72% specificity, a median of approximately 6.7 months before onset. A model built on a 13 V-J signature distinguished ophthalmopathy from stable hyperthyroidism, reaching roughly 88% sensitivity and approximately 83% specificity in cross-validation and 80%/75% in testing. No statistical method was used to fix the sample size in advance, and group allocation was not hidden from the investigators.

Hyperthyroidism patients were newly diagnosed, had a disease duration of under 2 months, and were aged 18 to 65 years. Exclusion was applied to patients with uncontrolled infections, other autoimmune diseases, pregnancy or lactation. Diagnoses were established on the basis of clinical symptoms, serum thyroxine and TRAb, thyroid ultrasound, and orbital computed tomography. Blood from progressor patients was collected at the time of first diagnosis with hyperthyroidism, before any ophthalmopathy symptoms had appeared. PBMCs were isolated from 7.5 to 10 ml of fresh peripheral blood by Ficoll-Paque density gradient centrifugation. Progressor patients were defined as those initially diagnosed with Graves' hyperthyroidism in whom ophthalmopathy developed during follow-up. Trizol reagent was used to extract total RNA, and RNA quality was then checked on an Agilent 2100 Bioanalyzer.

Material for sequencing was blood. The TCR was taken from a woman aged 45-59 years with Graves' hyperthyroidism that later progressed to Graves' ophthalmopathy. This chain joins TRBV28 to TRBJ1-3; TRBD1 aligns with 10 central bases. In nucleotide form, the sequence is TGTGCCATCGGACAGGGGGTCTCTGGAAACACCATATATTTT. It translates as CAIGQGVSGNTIYF. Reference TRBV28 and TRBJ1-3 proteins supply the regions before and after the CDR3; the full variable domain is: DVKVTQSSRYLVKRTGEKVFLECVQDMDHENMFWYRQDPGLGLRLIYFSYDVKMKEKGDIPEGYSVSREKKERFSLILESASTNQTSMYLCAIGQGVSGNTIYFGEGSWLTVV.